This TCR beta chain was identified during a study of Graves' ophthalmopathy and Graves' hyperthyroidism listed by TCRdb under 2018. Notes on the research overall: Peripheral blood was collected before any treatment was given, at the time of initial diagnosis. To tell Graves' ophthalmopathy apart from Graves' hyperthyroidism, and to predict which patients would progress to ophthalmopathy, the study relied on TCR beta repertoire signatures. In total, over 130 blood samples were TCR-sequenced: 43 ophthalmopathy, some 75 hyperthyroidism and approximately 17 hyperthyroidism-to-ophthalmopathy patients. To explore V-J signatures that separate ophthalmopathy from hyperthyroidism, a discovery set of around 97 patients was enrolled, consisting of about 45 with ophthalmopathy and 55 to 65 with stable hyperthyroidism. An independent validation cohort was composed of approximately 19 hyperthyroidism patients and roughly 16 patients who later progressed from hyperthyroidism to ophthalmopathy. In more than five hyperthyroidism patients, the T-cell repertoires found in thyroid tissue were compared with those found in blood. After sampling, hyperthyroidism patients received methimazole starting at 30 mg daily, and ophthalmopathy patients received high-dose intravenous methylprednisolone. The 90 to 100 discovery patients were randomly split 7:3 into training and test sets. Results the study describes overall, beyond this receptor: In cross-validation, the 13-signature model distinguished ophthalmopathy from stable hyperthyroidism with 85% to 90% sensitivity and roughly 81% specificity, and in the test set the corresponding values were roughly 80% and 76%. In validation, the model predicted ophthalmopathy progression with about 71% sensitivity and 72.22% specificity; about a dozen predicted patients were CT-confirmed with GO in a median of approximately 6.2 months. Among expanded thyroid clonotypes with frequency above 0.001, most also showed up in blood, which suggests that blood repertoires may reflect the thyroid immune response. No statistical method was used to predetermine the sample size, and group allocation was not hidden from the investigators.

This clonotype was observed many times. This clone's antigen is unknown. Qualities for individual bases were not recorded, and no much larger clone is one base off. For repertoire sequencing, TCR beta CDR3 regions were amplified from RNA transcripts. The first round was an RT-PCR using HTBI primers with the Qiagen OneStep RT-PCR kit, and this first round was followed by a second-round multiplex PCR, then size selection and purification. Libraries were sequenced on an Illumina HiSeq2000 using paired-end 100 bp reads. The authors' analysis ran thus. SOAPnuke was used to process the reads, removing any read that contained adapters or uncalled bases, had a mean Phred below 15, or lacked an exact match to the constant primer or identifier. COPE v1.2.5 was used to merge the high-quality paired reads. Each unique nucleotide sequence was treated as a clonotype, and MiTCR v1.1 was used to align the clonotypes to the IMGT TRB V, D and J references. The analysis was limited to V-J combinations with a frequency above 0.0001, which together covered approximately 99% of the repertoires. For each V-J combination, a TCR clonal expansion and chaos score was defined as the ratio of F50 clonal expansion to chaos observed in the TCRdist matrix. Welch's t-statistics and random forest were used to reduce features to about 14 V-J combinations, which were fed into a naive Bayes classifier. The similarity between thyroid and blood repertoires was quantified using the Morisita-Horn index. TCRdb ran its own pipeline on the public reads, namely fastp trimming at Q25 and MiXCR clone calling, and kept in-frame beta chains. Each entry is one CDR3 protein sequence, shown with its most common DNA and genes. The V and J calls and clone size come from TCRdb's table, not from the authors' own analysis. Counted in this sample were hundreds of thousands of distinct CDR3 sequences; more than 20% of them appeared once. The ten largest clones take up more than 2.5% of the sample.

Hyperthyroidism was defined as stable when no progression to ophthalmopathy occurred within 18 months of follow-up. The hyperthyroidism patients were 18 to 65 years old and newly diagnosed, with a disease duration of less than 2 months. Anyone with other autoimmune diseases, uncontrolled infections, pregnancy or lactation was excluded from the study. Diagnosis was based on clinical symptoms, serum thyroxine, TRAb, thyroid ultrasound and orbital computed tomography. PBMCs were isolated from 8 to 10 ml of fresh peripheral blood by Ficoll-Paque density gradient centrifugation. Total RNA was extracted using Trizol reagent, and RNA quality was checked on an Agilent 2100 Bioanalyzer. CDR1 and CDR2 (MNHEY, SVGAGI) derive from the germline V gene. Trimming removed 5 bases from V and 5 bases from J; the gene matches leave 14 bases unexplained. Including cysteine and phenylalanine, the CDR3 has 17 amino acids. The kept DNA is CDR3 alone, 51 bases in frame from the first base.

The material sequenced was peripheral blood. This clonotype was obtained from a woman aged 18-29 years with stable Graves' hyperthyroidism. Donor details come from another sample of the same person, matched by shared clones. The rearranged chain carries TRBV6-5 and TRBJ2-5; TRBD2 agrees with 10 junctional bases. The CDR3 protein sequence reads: CASSNNRLAGAQETQYF. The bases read TGTGCCAGCAGTAACAATCGCCTAGCGGGAGCCCAGGAGACCCAGTACTTC.